These 32 T cell receptor beta chains were sequenced from one sample in a study of Ad26.COV2.S vaccination and SARS-CoV-2 variants. Method: immunoSEQ multiplex PCR; TCRdb's copy keeps in-frame clones and lacks some. This repertoire shows approximately 460,000 clones, 89% found once; its top ten account for about 1.5%. As to treatment: some 20 received Ad26.COV2.S at low or high dose, single or two shots; about 5 received placebo; per-sample allocation not given. Samples came from day 63 after the first vaccine or placebo injection. The sample consisted of peripheral blood, taken in a trial of Ad26.COV2.S vaccine versus placebo. Source of these receptors: a person aged 18 to 59 who received the Ad26.COV2.S COVID-19 vaccine or a placebo.

The genes are TRBV27 and TRBJ1-6; D possibly corresponds to TRBD1 (6 bases). The germline V gene encodes CDR1 MNHEY and CDR2 SMNVEV (reference sequence). The CDR3 consists of 13 residues. V shed 4 bases and J shed 8 bases, with 9 bases lying between them. DNA for the CDR3: TGTGCCAGCAGTTGGAGGGGGTATTCACCCCTCCACTTT. Its translation is CASSWRGYSPLHF.

Regarding this clone: Other DNA variants within this sample encode the same CDR3. The rearrangement uses TRBV15 and TRBJ2-7; D assignment may be TRBD1 or TRBD2 (5 bases each). Per germline, CDR1 LNHNV and CDR2 YYDKDF (reference sequence). The V gene lost 1 base and the J gene lost 0 bases, with 7 bases spanning the gap. The CDR3 consists of 14 residues. The CDR3 loop is CATSRGGSSYEQYF. CDR3 in DNA: TGTGCCACCAGCAGAGGGGGGAGCTCCTACGAGCAGTACTTC. The full variable domain, completed using reference TRBV15 and TRBJ2-7, is DAMVIQNPRYQVTQFGKPVTLSCSQTLNHNVMYWYQQKSSQAPKLLFHYYDKDFNNEADTPDNFQSRRPNTSFCFLDIRSPGLGDTAMYLCATSRGGSSYEQYFGPGTRLTVT.

This chain uses TRBV6-1 with TRBJ2-5; 8 nucleotides match TRBD1. The CDR3 has 15 amino acids. V lost 3 bases, J lost 2 bases, and 5 bases stayed unmatched. CDR1 and CDR2 (germline): MNHNS, SASEGT. The DNA for the CDR3 is TGTGCCAGCAGTGAGGACAGGGTGGGTCAAGAGACCCAGTACTTC. This translates into CASSEDRVGQETQYF.

The J gene is TRBJ2-3, the V gene TRBV5-6; TRBD2 might be the D (5 bases). The CDR3 sequence is 14 residues long. V was shortened by 0 bases and J by 1 base, with 6 bases between the two germline ends. Germline V lookup: CDR1 SGHDT, CDR2 YYEEEE. CDR3 protein: CASSLGGGTDTQYF. CDR3 DNA: TGTGCCAGCAGCTTGGGGGGAGGCACAGATACGCAGTATTTT.

The CDR3 DNA reads as TGTGCCAGCAGCGCGACGTCGGGACTGTACACAGATACGCAGTATTTT. Amino acids: CASSATSGLYTDTQYF. The V and J genes are TRBV9 and TRBJ2-3, with D perhaps matching TRBD2 (6 bases). This CDR3 is 16 amino acids long. CDR1 is SGDLS and CDR2 is YYNGEE in the germline V gene. V lost 3 bases and J lost 2, with 16 bases in between.

The chain carries TRBV5-1 and TRBJ2-7; D may be TRBD1 (6 bases). Trimming removed 4 bases at V and 6 bases at J, with 20 bases between. The CDR3 is 15 residues long. Looked up from germline, CDR1 is SGHRS and CDR2 is YFSETQ. The CDR3 region has the DNA TGCGCCAGCAGCCCCATTCTGGGGACATCTGGCGAGCAGTACTTC. Protein: CASSPILGTSGEQYF. The complete variable domain, with remaining parts taken from reference TRBV5-1 and TRBJ2-7, reads KAGVTQTPRYLIKTRGQQVTLSCSPISGHRSVSWYQQTPGQGLQFLFEYFSETQRNKGNFPGRFSGRQFSNSRSEMNVSTLELGDSALYLCASSPILGTSGEQYFGPGTRLTVT.

V usage is TRBV18 and J usage is TRBJ2-7; TRBD1 matches at 7 bases. CDR3 length: 15 residues. The V gene end was trimmed by 3 bases and the J gene end by 3 bases; junction bases not matched to a gene: 8. Germline V gene data show CDR1 as KGHSH and CDR2 as LQKENI. The CDR3 DNA is TGTGCCAGCTCACCCTCCGGGACAGCCGACTACGAGCAGTACTTC. Encoded protein: CASSPSGTADYEQYF.

This clone was observed a handful of times. V and J are TRBV4-1 and TRBJ1-6; D gene unclear. V lost 3 bases to trimming and J lost 8 bases, with 8 bases between them. The CDR3 is made up of 13 amino acids. CDR1 is MGHRA, CDR2 YSYEKL, per germline. Written as DNA, the CDR3 is TGCGCCAGCAGCCATGGACGGTATTCACCCCTCCACTTT. Its translation is CASSHGRYSPLHF.

The chain recombines TRBV9 with TRBJ2-7, with 9 bases identical to TRBD2. The germline V gene has CDR1 SGDLS and CDR2 YYNGEE. Unmatched junction bases numbered 6, after V lost 4 bases and J lost 1 base. The CDR3 has 15 residues. CDR3 region: CASSPSGVLSYEQYF. CDR3 coding DNA: TGTGCCAGCAGCCCTAGCGGGGTTTTGTCCTACGAGCAGTACTTC. Based on the CDR3 plus reference TRBV9 and TRBJ2-7, the full variable domain is DSGVTQTPKHLITATGQRVTLRCSPRSGDLSVYWYQQSLDQGLQFLIQYYNGEERAKGNILERFSAQQFPDLHSELNLSSLELGDSALYFCASSPSGVLSYEQYFGPGTRLTVT.

V usage is TRBV30 and J usage is TRBJ1-6; D is unresolved. CDR3 length equals 15 residues. CDR1 is GTSNPN and CDR2 is SVGIG in the germline V gene (reference sequence). V gave up 5 bases and J gave up 6 bases, with 17 bases separating them. The CDR3 here is CAWFPEGSRNSPLHF. The CDR3 bases are TGTGCCTGGTTTCCGGAAGGGAGTCGTAATTCACCCCTCCACTTT.

The J gene is TRBJ1-4, the V gene TRBV11-1; D call uncertain. Germline lookup yields CDR1 SGHAT and CDR2 FQDESV (reference sequence). The CDR3 contains 13 residues. Trimming cost V 4 bases and J 4 bases, with 7 bases left between them. The CDR3, as DNA: TGTGCCAGCAGCTCGGACCTTAATGAAAAACTGTTTTTT. It yields the protein CASSSDLNEKLFF.

CDR3 bases: TGTGCCAGCAGTTACGCGGGGGTCCAATATGGCTACACCTTC. As protein: CASSYAGVQYGYTF. This chain uses TRBV6-5 with TRBJ1-2; D possibly corresponds to TRBD1 (5 bases). This CDR3 has 14 residues. CDR1 is MNHEY, CDR2 SVGAGI, per germline. The germline V and J ends were trimmed by 2 bases and 5 bases, with 12 bases remaining between them.

V gene TRBV3-1 (or the pseudogene TRBV3-2) combines with J gene TRBJ2-1; the D is unclear. CDR1 is LGHDT and CDR2 is YNNKEL in the germline V gene (reference sequence). The CDR3 loop spans 12 amino acids. V was clipped by 2 bases and J by 9 bases, with 8 bases between them. CDR3 nucleotide sequence: TGTGCCAGCAGCCAACAATGGGGTGAGCAGTTCTTC. It translates to CASSQQWGEQFF.

J is TRBJ2-5 and V is TRBV4-2, with 13 positions matching TRBD2. This CDR3 comprises 17 residues. The germline V gene has CDR1 LGHNA and CDR2 YNFKEQ. The V segment lost 0 bases and the J segment 4 bases; nucleotides outside the gene matches: 5. CDR3 sequence (DNA): TGTGCCAGCAGCCAAGACGAGGGACTAGCGGGGAGAGAGACCCAGTACTTC. The encoded protein is CASSQDEGLAGRETQYF.

This rearrangement joins TRBV9 to TRBJ2-7, with D hard to call. This CDR3 has 12 amino acids. The V end was cut by 3 bases, the J end by 3 bases, with 7 bases between. Germline values: CDR1 SGDLS, CDR2 YYNGEE. The CDR3 sequence is CASSADGYEQYF. CDR3 nucleotides: TGTGCCAGCAGCGCGGACGGCTACGAGCAGTACTTC.

The rearrangement links TRBV30 to TRBJ2-3, with D perhaps matching TRBD1 or TRBD2 (6 bases each). The CDR3 runs to 12 residues. V dropped 1 base and J dropped 10 bases, with 12 bases sitting between them. CDR1 is GTSNPN and CDR2 is SVGIG in the germline V gene (reference sequence). CDR3 residues: CAWSGSGAAQYF. CDR3 in DNA: TGTGCCTGGAGTGGGTCGGGGGCCGCGCAGTATTTT.

The chain links TRBV5-6 to TRBJ2-2, with 7 nucleotides matching TRBD1. Germline trimming cut 3 bases from V and 5 bases from J; bases unmatched to any gene: 7. CDR3 length equals 15 residues. CDR1 is SGHDT, CDR2 YYEEEE, per germline. Here the CDR3 reads CASSYRQGFTGELFF. The CDR3 DNA follows: TGTGCCAGCAGCTACAGACAGGGATTTACCGGGGAGCTGTTTTTT.

The chain links TRBV6-5 to TRBJ1-5, with 9 bases that match TRBD1. The CDR3 consists of 13 residues. Germline V gives CDR1 MNHEY, CDR2 SVGAGI. The J segment lost 7 bases and the V segment lost 6 bases, leaving 4 bases of the junction unmatched. In DNA form, the CDR3 reads TGTGCCAGCAGCCGGGACAGGGCCCAGCCCCAGCATTTT. This sequence encodes CASSRDRAQPQHF.

This chain uses TRBV7-2 with TRBJ1-2, with D maybe TRBD1 (5 bases). CDR1 and CDR2 from the germline V gene are SGHTA and FQGNSA. V gave up 5 bases and J gave up 7 bases, with 11 bases separating them. CDR3 length: 12 amino acids. The CDR3 DNA follows: TGTGCCAGCAGCCCACATGGGGGTGGCTACACCTTC. It encodes CASSPHGGGYTF.

This clone occurred once. The chain uses TRBV18 and TRBJ1-2; the D gene is possibly TRBD1 (6 bases). V shed 8 bases and J shed 6 bases, with 19 bases lying between them. The CDR3 contains 14 residues. The V gene's germline CDR1 is KGHSH and CDR2 LQKENI. CDR3 sequence: CASGSNREGDGYTF. As DNA, the CDR3 is TGTGCCAGCGGGTCCAACAGGGAAGGGGATGGCTACACCTTC. The full variable domain, rest sourced from reference TRBV18 and TRBJ1-2, is NAGVMQNPRHLVRRRGQEARLRCSPMKGHSHVYWYRQLPEEGLKFMVYLQKENIIDESGMPKERFSAEFPKEGPSILRIQQVVRGDSAAYFCASGSNREGDGYTFGSGTRLTVV.

The V and J genes are TRBV4-2 and TRBJ2-1; 8 bases map to TRBD2. With 8 bases clipped from V and 4 bases from J, the junction kept 10 bases outside the gene matches. Germline V lookup: CDR1 LGHNA, CDR2 YNFKEQ. CDR3 length equals 15 residues. The CDR3 nucleotides are TGTGCCAGCGGGACCCATAGCGGGGTATACAATGAGCAGTTCTTC. It encodes CASGTHSGVYNEQFF.

V usage is TRBV7-3 and J usage is TRBJ2-1; the match to TRBD2 covers 7 bases. Germline V lookup: CDR1 SGHTA, CDR2 FQGTGA. V lost 4 bases, J lost 8 bases, and 8 bases stayed unmatched. This CDR3 region has 14 residues. The CDR3 DNA reads as TGTGCCAGCAGCTCGAAAGCGGGATTATATGAGCAGTTCTTC. Amino acids: CASSSKAGLYEQFF.

The chain employs TRBV6-5 and TRBJ2-7; 9 nucleotides agree with TRBD1. The V and J ends lost 4 bases and 2 bases, in that order; junction bases with no gene match: 9. Germline CDR1 reads MNHEY; CDR2 reads SVGAGI. The CDR3 spans 16 residues. The DNA for the CDR3 is TGTGCCAGCAGTTCCAGTTGGACAGGGGTGGCCTACGAGCAGTACTTC. Its translation is CASSSSWTGVAYEQYF.

The gene calls are TRBV19 and TRBJ1-6, with D perhaps TRBD1 (6 bases). Trimming cost V 6 bases and J 10 bases, with 13 bases left between them. The CDR3 is made up of 13 amino acids. From germline, CDR1 is LNHDA and CDR2 SQIVND (reference sequence). DNA of the CDR3: TGTGCCAGTAGGAGGGACATCGGGTCACCCCTCCACTTT. Residues: CASRRDIGSPLHF.

The chain links TRBV4-3 to TRBJ2-7; D remains ambiguous. Trimming pared 0 bases from V and 1 base from J, leaving 7 bases between. The CDR3 loop spans 14 amino acids. CDR1 is LGHNA and CDR2 is YSLEER in the germline V gene. The CDR3 sequence is CASSQESGSYEQYF. Here the CDR3 DNA reads TGCGCCAGCAGCCAAGAGTCAGGTTCCTACGAGCAGTACTTC.

J is TRBJ1-1 and V is TRBV28; D is unclear. Between the trimmed V and J ends, which lost 6 bases and 0 bases, there was a span of 17 bases. The CDR3 has 16 amino acids. Germline V gives CDR1 MDHEN, CDR2 SYDVKM. CDR3 residues: CASSRAFGQMNTEAFF. The CDR3 DNA reads TGTGCCAGCAGCCGCGCCTTCGGGCAGATGAACACTGAAGCTTTCTTT.

The chain joins TRBV5-6 to TRBJ2-2, with D possibly matching TRBD1 (5 bases). The germline CDR1 and CDR2 sequences are SGHDT and YYEEEE. The V gene lost 2 bases and the J gene lost 2 bases, with 13 bases spanning the gap. The CDR3 is 16 amino acids. The CDR3 reads CASSFPGKFNTGELFF. The CDR3 nucleotides read TGTGCCAGCAGCTTCCCAGGGAAATTCAACACCGGGGAGCTGTTTTTT.

The V call is TRBV6-5, the J call TRBJ1-2; D unresolved. Germline V gives CDR1 MNHEY, CDR2 SVGAGI. The germline V and J ends were trimmed by 0 bases and 8 bases, with 7 bases remaining between them. The CDR3 is 12 residues long. The CDR3 here is CASSYSGFGYTF. Here the CDR3 DNA reads TGTGCCAGCAGTTACTCAGGGTTCGGCTACACCTTC.

The J gene is TRBJ2-3, the V gene TRBV7-3, with D perhaps TRBD2 (5 bases). CDR1 is SGHTA, CDR2 FQGTGA, per germline. The CDR3 runs to 13 residues. Trimming left V 5 bases short and J 9 bases short, with 15 bases between. The CDR3 here is CASSTLGLETQYF. The CDR3 coding sequence is TGTGCCAGCAGCACGCTAGGACTGGAAACGCAGTATTTT.

The genes are TRBV5-4 and TRBJ1-1, with 9 positions matching TRBD1. This CDR3 has 13 residues. The ends lost 7 bases at V and 11 bases at J; junction bases unmatched: 12. Germline V gene sequence: CDR1 SGHNT, CDR2 YYREEE (reference sequence). The CDR3, as DNA: TGTGCCAGCCGACGGACAGGGGAAGGTAGGGCTTTCTTT. This codes for CASRRTGEGRAFF.

The genes are TRBV3-1 (or the pseudogene TRBV3-2) and TRBJ1-2, with 8 bases aligning to TRBD1. CDR1 and CDR2 (germline): LGHDT, YNNKEL (reference sequence). The V and J ends lost 1 base and 7 bases, in that order; junction bases with no gene match: 14. This CDR3 spans 17 amino acids. The CDR3 loop is CASSQVVWADREVGYTF. The CDR3 DNA follows: TGTGCCAGCAGCCAAGTCGTATGGGCGGACAGGGAAGTTGGCTACACCTTC.

This clone showed up just once. The chain joins TRBV10-3 to TRBJ2-6; D gene ambiguous. V was trimmed by 3 bases and J by 6 bases, leaving 3 bases between them. The CDR3 has 12 residues. The germline gives CDR1 ENHRY, CDR2 SYGVKD. CDR3 in DNA: TGTGCCATCAGTGAACAGGCCAACGTCCTGACTTTC. Amino acids: CAISEQANVLTF.